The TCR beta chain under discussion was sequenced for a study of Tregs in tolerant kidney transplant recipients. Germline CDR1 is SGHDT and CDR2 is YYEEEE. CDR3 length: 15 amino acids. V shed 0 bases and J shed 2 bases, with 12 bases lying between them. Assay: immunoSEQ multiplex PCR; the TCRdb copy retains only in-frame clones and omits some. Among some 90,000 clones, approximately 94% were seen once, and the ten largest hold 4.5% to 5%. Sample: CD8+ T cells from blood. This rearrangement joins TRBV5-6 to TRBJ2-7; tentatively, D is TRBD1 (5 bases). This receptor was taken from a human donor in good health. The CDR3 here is CASSLAARETYEQYF. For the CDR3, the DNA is TGTGCCAGCAGCTTGGCCGCCAGGGAAACCTACGAGCAGTACTTC.